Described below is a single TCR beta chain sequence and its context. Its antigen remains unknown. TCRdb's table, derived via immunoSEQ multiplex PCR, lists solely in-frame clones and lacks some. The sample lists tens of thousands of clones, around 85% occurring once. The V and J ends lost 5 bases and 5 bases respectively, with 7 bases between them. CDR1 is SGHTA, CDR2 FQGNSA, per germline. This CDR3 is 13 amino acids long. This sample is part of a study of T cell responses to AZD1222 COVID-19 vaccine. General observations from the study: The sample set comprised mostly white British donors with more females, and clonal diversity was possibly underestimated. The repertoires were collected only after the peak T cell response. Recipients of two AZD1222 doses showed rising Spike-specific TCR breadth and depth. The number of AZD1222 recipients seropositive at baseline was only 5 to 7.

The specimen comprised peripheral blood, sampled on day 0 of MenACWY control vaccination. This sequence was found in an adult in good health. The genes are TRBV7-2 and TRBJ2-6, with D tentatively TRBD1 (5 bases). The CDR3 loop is CASSRQRANVLTF. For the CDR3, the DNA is TGTGCCAGCAGCCGACAGCGGGCCAACGTCCTGACTTTC. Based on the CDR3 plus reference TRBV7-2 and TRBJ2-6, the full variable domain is GAGVSQSPSNKVTEKGKDVELRCDPISGHTALYWYRQSLGQGLEFLIYFQGNSAPDKSGLPSDRFSAERTGGSVSTLTIQRTQQEDSAVYLCASSRQRANVLTFGAGSRLTVL.